The clone carrying this T cell receptor beta chain was detected a few times. The entry originates in a study of T-cell reconstitution after alpha-beta-depleted transplantation in children. Library preparation (for TCRbeta) was performed with unique molecular identifiers. Each CDR3 protein gets one entry after TCRdb re-called the PCR reads with MiXCR. The data hold around 370,000 distinct CDR3 sequences, with 10% observed a single time. Germline V lookup: CDR1 MNHEY, CDR2 SMNVEV (reference sequence). The CDR3 sequence is 15 residues long. Trimming left V 4 bases short and J 6 bases short, with 16 bases between.

The chain has TRBV27 and TRBJ2-1; D unresolved. This receptor was identified in a human donor who donated a stem cell graft to a child with acute lymphoblastic leukemia. The specimen was PBMCs from the stem cell graft donor, collected from the stem cell graft. DNA of the CDR3: TGTGCCAGCAGTTCCCTAAGAAGGGTCGTCAATGAGCAGTTCTTC. This encodes CASSSLRRVVNEQFF.